This T cell receptor (beta chain) emerged from a study of T cells in Graves' hyperthyroidism and ophthalmopathy. Study in general: Peripheral blood was secured at the point of initial diagnosis, before any treatment.

It was RNA transcripts that yielded the amplified TCR beta CDR3 regions. When the TCR CDR3 underwent first-round RT-PCR, the HTBI primer set was used. TCRdb itself ran the multiplex PCR reads through MiXCR, one entry per CDR3 protein. The sample has about 500,000 distinct CDR3 sequences; roughly 14% are singletons. Researchers defined stable Graves' hyperthyroidism as no ophthalmopathy progression within 18 months. Used for diagnoses were clinical symptoms, serum thyroxine and TRAb, thyroid ultrasound and orbital computed tomography. The sample holds many counts of this clonotype. Its specificity is unknown. This CDR3 has 14 amino acids. The ends were cut back, 1 base at V and 2 bases at J, with 7 bases in the middle. Whole-study findings and limits: Blood samples included most of the expanded thyroid clonotypes exceeding 0.001.

The sample taken for sequencing was blood. The sequence was obtained from a woman under 30 with Graves' hyperthyroidism. The J gene is TRBJ2-3, the V gene TRBV12-3 or TRBV12-4, with D perhaps matching TRBD2 (6 bases). The CDR3 sequence is CASSLGTTTDTQYF. The CDR3 DNA follows: TGTGCCAGCAGTTTAGGGACTACCACAGATACGCAGTATTTT.